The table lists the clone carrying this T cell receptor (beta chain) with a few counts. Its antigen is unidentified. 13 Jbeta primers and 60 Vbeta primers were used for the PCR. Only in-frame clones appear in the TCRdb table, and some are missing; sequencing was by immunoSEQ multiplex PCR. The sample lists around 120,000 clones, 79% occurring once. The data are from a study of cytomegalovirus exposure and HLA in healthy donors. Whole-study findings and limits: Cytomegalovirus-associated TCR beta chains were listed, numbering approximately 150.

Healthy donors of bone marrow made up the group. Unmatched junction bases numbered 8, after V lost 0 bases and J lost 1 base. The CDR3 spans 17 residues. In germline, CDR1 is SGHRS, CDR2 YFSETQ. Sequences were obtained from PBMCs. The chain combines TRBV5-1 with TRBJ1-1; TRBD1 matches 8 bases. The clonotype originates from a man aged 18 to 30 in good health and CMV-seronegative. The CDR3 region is CASSLGQGARRNTEAFF. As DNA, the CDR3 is TGCGCCAGCAGCTTGGGGCAGGGGGCGAGGAGGAACACTGAAGCTTTCTTT.